This T cell receptor beta chain was recovered during a study of Graves' ophthalmopathy and Graves' hyperthyroidism. Per the germline V gene, CDR1 is SNHLY and CDR2 is FYNNEI. V lost 4 bases to trimming and J lost 5 bases; unmatched junction nucleotides: 5. The length of the CDR3 is 13 residues. This clonotype occurred a few times. TCR beta CDR3 regions were amplified from RNA transcripts. The workflow started with a first-round RT-PCR run with HTBI primers and then moved on to a second-round multiplex PCR. TCRdb redid the calling of the multiplex PCR reads with MiXCR, one entry per CDR3 protein. Here the sample spans about 740,000 distinct CDR3 sequences, about 44% being singletons.

The sample was peripheral blood. The receptor comes from an adult man with Graves' ophthalmopathy. The chain carries TRBV2 and TRBJ2-7; TRBD1 matches at 7 bases. The CDR3 reads CASSGKDRDEQYF. In DNA, the CDR3 is TGTGCCAGCAGTGGCAAAGACAGGGACGAGCAGTACTTC.